What follows is one T cell receptor (beta chain) and its context. Trimming took off 4 bases at V and 2 bases at J, with 14 bases between the two ends. Germline values: CDR1 SGDLS, CDR2 YYNGEE. The CDR3 has 15 amino acids. The data originate from a study of blood T cell repertoires in COVID-19. Study background: COVID-19 samples collected from the United States, Italy and Spain covered acute and convalescent phases. The analysed material was cDNA or gDNA that came from T cells, B-cell-depleted T cells, or PBMCs.

Original processing methods: Using reference gene primer amplification, nucleated cell counts were estimated. Using immunoSEQ multiplex PCR, the repertoire was profiled, and TCRdb retains in-frame clones only, with some absent. V, J and clone size derive from that table, while D and trimming were established from the DNA sequence. The table records roughly 100,000 clones, 87% of them present only once. The clonotype was recovered from a human donor in a cohort sampled during active COVID-19. The rearrangement uses TRBV9 and TRBJ2-3, with a weak D call TRBD1 (6 bases). Sequences were obtained from peripheral blood. In nucleotides, the CDR3 is TGTGCCAGCAGCCCTAGGACAGACTCCACAGATACGCAGTATTTT. Residues: CASSPRTDSTDTQYF.